A single count supports the clone carrying this TCR beta chain. The unsorted PBMC sample used ten immunoSEQ deep assay plates. Some clones are missing from TCRdb's copy, which holds only in-frame ones; the method was immunoSEQ multiplex PCR. Of roughly 500,000 clones in the sample, 70% to 80% were seen once. This sample stems from a study of shared clonotypes between healthy human individuals. Whole-study context: The donors, a couple of women and a few men, were aged 18 to 49.

Around 82 million PBMCs supplied genomic DNA for unsorted samples. With 7 bases clipped from V and 3 bases from J, the junction kept 13 bases outside the gene matches. Per the germline V gene, CDR1 is MDHEN and CDR2 is SYDVKM. The CDR3 is 17 residues long. The chain recombines TRBV28 with TRBJ2-5; 11 bases are a match to TRBD2. This TCR was recovered from a woman between 35 and 50 years old in good health. Some clones in this sample may be carry-over from other donors' samples. Sequenced sample: PBMCs. The CDR3 loop is CASIGGLAVREKETQYF. DNA for the CDR3: TGTGCCAGCATCGGGGGACTAGCGGTGAGAGAGAAAGAGACCCAGTACTTC.